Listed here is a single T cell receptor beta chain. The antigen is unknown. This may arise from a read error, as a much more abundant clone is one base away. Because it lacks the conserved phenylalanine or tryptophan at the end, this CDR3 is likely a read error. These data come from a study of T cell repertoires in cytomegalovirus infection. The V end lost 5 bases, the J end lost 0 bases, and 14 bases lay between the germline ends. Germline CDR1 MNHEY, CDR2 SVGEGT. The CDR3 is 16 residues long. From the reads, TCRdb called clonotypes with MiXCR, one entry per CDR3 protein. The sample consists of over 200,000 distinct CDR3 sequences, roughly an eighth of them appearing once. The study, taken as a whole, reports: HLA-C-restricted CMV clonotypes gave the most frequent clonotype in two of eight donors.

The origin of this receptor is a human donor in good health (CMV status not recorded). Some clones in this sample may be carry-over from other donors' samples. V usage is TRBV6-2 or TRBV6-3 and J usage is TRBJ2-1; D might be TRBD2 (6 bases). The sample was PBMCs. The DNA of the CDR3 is TGTGCCAGCAGTGGACCAGGGAGGACCTCCTACAATGAGCAGTTCGTC. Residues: CASSGPGRTSYNEQFV.